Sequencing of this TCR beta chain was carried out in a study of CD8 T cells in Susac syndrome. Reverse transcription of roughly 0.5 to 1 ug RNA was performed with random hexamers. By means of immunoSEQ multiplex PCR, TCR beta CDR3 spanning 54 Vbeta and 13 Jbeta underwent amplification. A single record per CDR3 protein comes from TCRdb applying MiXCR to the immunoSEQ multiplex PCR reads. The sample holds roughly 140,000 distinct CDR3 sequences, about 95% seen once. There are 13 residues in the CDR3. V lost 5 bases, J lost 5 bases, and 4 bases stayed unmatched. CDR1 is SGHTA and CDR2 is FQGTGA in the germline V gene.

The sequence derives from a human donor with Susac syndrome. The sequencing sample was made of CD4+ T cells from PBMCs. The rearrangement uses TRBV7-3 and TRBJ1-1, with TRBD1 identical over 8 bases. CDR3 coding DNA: TGTGCCAGCAGCGTACAGGGGGGAACTGAAGCTTTCTTT. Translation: CASSVQGGTEAFF.